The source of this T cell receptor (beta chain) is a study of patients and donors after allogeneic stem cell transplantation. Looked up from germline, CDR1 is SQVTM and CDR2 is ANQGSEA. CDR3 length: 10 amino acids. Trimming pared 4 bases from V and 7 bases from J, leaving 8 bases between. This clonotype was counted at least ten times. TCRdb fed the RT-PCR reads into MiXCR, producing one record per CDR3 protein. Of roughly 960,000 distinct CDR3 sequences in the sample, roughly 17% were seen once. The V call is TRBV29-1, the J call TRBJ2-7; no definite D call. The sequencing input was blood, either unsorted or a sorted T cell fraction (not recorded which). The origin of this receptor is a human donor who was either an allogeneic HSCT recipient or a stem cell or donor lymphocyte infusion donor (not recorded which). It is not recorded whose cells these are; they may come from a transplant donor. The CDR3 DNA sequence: TGCAGCGTTGGCGGCACTGAGCAGTACTTC. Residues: CSVGGTEQYF.